This passage covers 13 T cell receptor beta chains from one sample sequenced in a study of T cell responses to AZD1222 COVID-19 vaccine. Profiling relied on immunoSEQ multiplex PCR, and the TCRdb table lists in-frame clones only, not all of them. This sample carries 100,000 or so clones, roughly 87% of them seen once, and the ten largest clones take around 45%. This specimen was peripheral blood, taken 28 days after the second AZD1222 dose. The receptors were gathered from an adult who received the AZD1222 COVID-19 vaccine.

The rearrangement joins TRBV5-4 to TRBJ2-1; the D gene could be TRBD1 or TRBD2 (5 bases each). From germline, CDR1 is SGHNT and CDR2 YYREEE (reference sequence). Trimming took off 7 bases at V and 8 bases at J, with 13 bases between the two ends. This CDR3 contains 12 residues. The chain's CDR3 is CASVGGGDEQFF. The CDR3 region has the DNA TGTGCCAGCGTAGGTGGGGGAGATGAGCAGTTCTTC.

This chain connects TRBV12-3 or TRBV12-4 to TRBJ1-2; D possibly corresponds to TRBD1 (5 bases). This CDR3 spans 12 amino acids. V was pared by 1 base and J by 8 bases, with 8 bases between. DNA for the CDR3: TGTGCCAGCAGTTTAGTAGGGACCGGCTACACCTTC. This sequence encodes CASSLVGTGYTF.

This clone has a single count. The genes are TRBV28 and TRBJ2-7, with a possible D match to TRBD1 (6 bases). The germline V and J ends were trimmed by 6 bases and 3 bases, with 18 bases remaining between them. The CDR3 consists of 15 residues. Germline CDR1 reads MDHEN; CDR2 reads SYDVKM. The CDR3 bases are TGTGCCAGCAGGGGAACCGGGACACTAATCTACGAGCAGTACTTC. Translated: CASRGTGTLIYEQYF.

V usage is TRBV9 and J usage is TRBJ2-3; perhaps D is TRBD1 or TRBD2 (5 bases each). The CDR3 is 13 residues long. Looked up from germline, CDR1 is SGDLS and CDR2 is YYNGEE. Trimming stripped 0 bases from V and 6 bases from J, with 8 bases between. CDR3 sequence: CASSVGGGDTQYF. In DNA, the CDR3 is TGTGCCAGCAGCGTAGGGGGCGGGGATACGCAGTATTTT.

The V gene is TRBV6-2 or TRBV6-3, the J gene TRBJ1-2; TRBD1 aligns across 9 bases. The germline CDR1 and CDR2 sequences are MNHEY and SVGEGT. V lost 6 bases, J lost 4 bases, and 3 bases stayed unmatched. The CDR3 runs 13 residues. CDR3 nucleotides: TGTGCCAGCAGCTGGGACAGGGCCTATGGCTACACCTTC. Its translation is CASSWDRAYGYTF.

V is TRBV9 and J is TRBJ2-1; perhaps TRBD2 as D (6 bases). V was pared by 0 bases and J by 8 bases, with 15 bases between. The CDR3 covers 15 residues. CDR1 SGDLS and CDR2 YYNGEE come from the germline V gene. DNA for the CDR3: TGTGCCAGCAGCGTAGATAGCGGAGGGGTCTATGAGCAGTTCTTC. It specifies CASSVDSGGVYEQFF. Complete variable domain (other parts from reference TRBV9 and TRBJ2-1): DSGVTQTPKHLITATGQRVTLRCSPRSGDLSVYWYQQSLDQGLQFLIQYYNGEERAKGNILERFSAQQFPDLHSELNLSSLELGDSALYFCASSVDSGGVYEQFFGPGTRLTVL.

Here the CDR3 DNA reads TGCGCCAGCAGCTCCGGGCAGGCCTACAATGAGCAGTTCTTC. Encoded protein: CASSSGQAYNEQFF. The V call is TRBV5-1, the J call TRBJ2-1; D remains unclear. The CDR3 loop spans 14 amino acids. Trimming pared 3 bases from V and 2 bases from J, leaving 9 bases between. CDR1 is SGHRS, CDR2 YFSETQ, per germline.

This clone was counted between two and nine times. V and J are TRBV28 and TRBJ1-1, with 8 bases fitting TRBD1. There are 16 residues in the CDR3. Trimming took 6 bases from V and 10 from J; bases not matched to a gene: 19. Per germline, CDR1 MDHEN and CDR2 SYDVKM. For the CDR3, the DNA is TGTGCCAGCAGACCTCCCCGGACAGGGCTACGACCTACAGCTTTCTTT. It encodes CASRPPRTGLRPTAFF.

The genes are TRBV7-2 and TRBJ2-1; 8 nucleotides match TRBD2. With 2 bases clipped from V and 2 bases from J, the junction kept 11 bases outside the gene matches. This CDR3 is built from 18 residues. From germline, CDR1 is SGHTA and CDR2 FQGNSA. The CDR3 DNA is TGTGCCAGCAGCTTACTAGCGGGCCTCCCAGGGGCCTACAATGAGCAGTTCTTC. Amino acids: CASSLLAGLPGAYNEQFF.

DNA of the CDR3: TGTGCCAGCAGCTTAGGCCTTAGCGGGAGTAGAGCAGATACGCAGTATTTT. Translated, it gives CASSLGLSGSRADTQYF. The chain recombines TRBV7-9 with TRBJ2-3; 9 nucleotides line up with TRBD2. The length of the CDR3 is 17 residues. The V gene's germline CDR1 is SEHNR and CDR2 FQNEAQ (reference sequence). J lost 4 bases, V lost 1 base, and 9 bases had no gene match. Full variable domain (remainder filled in from reference TRBV7-9 and TRBJ2-3): DTGVSQNPRHKITKRGQNVTFRCDPISEHNRLYWYRQTLGQGPEFLTYFQNEAQLEKSRLLSDRFSAERPKGSFSTLEIQRTEQGDSAMYLCASSLGLSGSRADTQYFGPGTRLTVL.

On this clone itself: The same CDR3 arises from other DNA sequences in this sample as well. V usage is TRBV15 and J usage is TRBJ2-7; D might be TRBD2 (6 bases). The germline V and J ends were trimmed by 0 bases and 3 bases, with 9 bases remaining between them. The germline gives CDR1 LNHNV, CDR2 YYDKDF (reference sequence). There are 14 residues in the CDR3. This CDR3 reads CATSREGGSYEQYF. DNA of the CDR3: TGTGCCACCAGCAGAGAGGGGGGTAGCTACGAGCAGTACTTC. The whole variable domain, filled in from reference TRBV15 and TRBJ2-7, reads DAMVIQNPRYQVTQFGKPVTLSCSQTLNHNVMYWYQQKSSQAPKLLFHYYDKDFNNEADTPDNFQSRRPNTSFCFLDIRSPGLGDTAMYLCATSREGGSYEQYFGPGTRLTVT.

The chain links TRBV6-1 to TRBJ1-5, with TRBD1 as a possible D gene (5 bases). In germline, CDR1 is MNHNS, CDR2 SASEGT. With 6 bases removed from V and 0 bases from J, the gap between germline ends came to 12 bases. The CDR3 spans 15 residues. The CDR3 here is CASSLTATSNQPQHF. The CDR3 bases are TGTGCCAGCAGCCTGACAGCTACTAGCAATCAGCCCCAGCATTTT.

The chain combines TRBV9 with TRBJ2-3; the D gene could be TRBD1 or TRBD2 (5 bases each). Germline CDR1 SGDLS, CDR2 YYNGEE. Trimming left V 2 bases short and J 4 bases short, with 14 bases between. This CDR3 has 15 residues. The CDR3: CASSVGALQADTQYF. Written as DNA, the CDR3 is TGTGCCAGCAGCGTCGGGGCGCTACAGGCAGATACGCAGTATTTT.